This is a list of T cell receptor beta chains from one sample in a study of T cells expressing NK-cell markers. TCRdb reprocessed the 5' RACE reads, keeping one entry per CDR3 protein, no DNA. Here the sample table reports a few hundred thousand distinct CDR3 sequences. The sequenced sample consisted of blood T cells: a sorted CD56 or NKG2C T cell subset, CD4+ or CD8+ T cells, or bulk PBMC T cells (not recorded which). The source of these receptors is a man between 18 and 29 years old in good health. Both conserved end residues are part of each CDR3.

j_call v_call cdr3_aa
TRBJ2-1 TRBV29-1 CSVEDLGGMQVIKNYNEQFF
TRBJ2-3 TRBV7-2 CASSLGGLGLADTQYF
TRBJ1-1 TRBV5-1 CASSRQGQNTEAFF
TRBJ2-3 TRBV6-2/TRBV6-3 CASSYRREFSDTQYF
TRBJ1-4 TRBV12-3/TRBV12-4 CASSTDRGGAGKLFF
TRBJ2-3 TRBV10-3 CAISGSPEDTQYF
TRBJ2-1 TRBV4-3 CASSPGYLAEGNEQFF
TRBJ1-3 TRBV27 CASSLEGPQRGNTIYF
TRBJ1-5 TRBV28 CASRPDRGHNQPQHF
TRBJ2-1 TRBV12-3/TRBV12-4 CASSPGLAGARYNEQFF
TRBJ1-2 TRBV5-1 CASSSTTDGYGYTF
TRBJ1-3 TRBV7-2 CACSPGAISGNTIYF
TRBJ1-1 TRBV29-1 CSARRRVEAFF
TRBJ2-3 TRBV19 CASSIAGAYTDTQYF
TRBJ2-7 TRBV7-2 CASSPEAAAGTYEQYF
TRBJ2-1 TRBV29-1 CSATGTPPSSNEQFF
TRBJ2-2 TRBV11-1 CASSSQPGTNGRKANTGELFF
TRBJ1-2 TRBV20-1 CSASLTGSNGYTF
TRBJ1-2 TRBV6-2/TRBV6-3 CASSRDRGQGRDYGYTF
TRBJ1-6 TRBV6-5 CASSYRDSPLHF
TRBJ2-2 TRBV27 CASSYLGSPGAPNTGELFF
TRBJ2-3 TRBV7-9 CASSSWRVADTQYF
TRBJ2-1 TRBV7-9 CASSPLAAPSNEQFF
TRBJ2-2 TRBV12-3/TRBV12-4 CASRLLGGVTGELFF
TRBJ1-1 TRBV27 CASRKGGGLAEAFF
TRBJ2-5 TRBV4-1 CASSQVTAGEETQYF
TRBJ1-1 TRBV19 CASLAGGAWIRGNTEAFF